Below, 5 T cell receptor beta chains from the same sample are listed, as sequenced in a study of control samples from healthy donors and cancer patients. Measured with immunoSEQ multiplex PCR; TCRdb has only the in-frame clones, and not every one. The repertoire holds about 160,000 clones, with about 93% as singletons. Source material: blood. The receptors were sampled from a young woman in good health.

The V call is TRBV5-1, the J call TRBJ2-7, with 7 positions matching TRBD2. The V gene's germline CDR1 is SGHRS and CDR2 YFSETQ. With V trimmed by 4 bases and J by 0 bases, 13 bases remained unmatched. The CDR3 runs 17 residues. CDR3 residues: CASSPLFEGGSSYEQYF. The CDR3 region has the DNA TGCGCCAGCAGCCCCCTATTTGAGGGAGGGAGCTCCTACGAGCAGTACTTC.

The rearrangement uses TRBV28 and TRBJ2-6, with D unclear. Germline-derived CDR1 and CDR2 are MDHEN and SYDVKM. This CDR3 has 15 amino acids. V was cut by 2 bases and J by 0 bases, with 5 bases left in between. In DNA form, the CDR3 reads TGTGCCAGCAGTTTAATGGCCTCTGGGGCCAACGTCCTGACTTTC. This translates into CASSLMASGANVLTF.

The CDR3 loop reads CSAKVYGYTF. The CDR3 DNA reads TGCAGTGCTAAGGTCTATGGCTACACCTTC. The V and J genes are TRBV20-1 and TRBJ1-2; unclear D gene. V shed 4 bases and J shed 4 bases, with 4 bases lying between them. The germline gives CDR1 DFQATT, CDR2 SNEGSKA (reference sequence). The CDR3 is 10 residues long.

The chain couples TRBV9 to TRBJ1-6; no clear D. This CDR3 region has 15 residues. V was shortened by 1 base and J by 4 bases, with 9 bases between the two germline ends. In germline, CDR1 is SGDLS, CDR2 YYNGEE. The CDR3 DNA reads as TGTGCCAGCAGCGTATCTCCCGGGTATAATTCACCCCTCCACTTT. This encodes CASSVSPGYNSPLHF.

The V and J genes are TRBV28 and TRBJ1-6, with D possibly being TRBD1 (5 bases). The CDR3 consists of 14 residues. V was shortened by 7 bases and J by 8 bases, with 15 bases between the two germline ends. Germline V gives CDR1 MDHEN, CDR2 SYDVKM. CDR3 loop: CASNSRDDYSPLHF. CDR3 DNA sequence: TGTGCCAGCAATTCGCGGGACGATTATTCACCCCTCCACTTT.